One and the same sample provided the 22 T cell receptor beta chains below, sequenced in a study of shared clonotypes between healthy human individuals. The repertoire was sequenced with immunoSEQ multiplex PCR; TCRdb's copy has only in-frame clones and lacks some. The top ten clones hold approximately 0.4% of a sample with roughly 2.2 million clones, roughly 90% of them seen once. The source material was naive CD4+ T cells from PBMCs. The subset is: CD45RA+ positively selected. The receptors shown here come from a man aged 18 to 29 in good health. Some clones in this sample may be carry-over from other donors' samples.

The V gene is TRBV7-6, the J gene TRBJ1-2; tentatively, D is TRBD1 (5 bases). The germline V and J ends were trimmed by 3 bases and 3 bases, with 8 bases remaining between them. Germline V gene data show CDR1 as SGHVS and CDR2 as FNYEAQ. The CDR3 is 13 amino acids. This chain's CDR3 is CASSFRGDYGYTF. As DNA, the CDR3 is TGTGCCAGCAGCTTTCGGGGGGACTATGGCTACACCTTC.

In nucleotides, the CDR3 is TGTGCCAGTGGCCGGCAGGGTAATCAGCCCCAGCATTTT. Its translation is CASGRQGNQPQHF. This chain joins TRBV2 and TRBJ1-5; tentative D call: TRBD1 (5 bases). V shed 9 bases and J shed 4 bases, with 13 bases lying between them. Looked up from germline, CDR1 is SNHLY and CDR2 is FYNNEI. The CDR3 consists of 13 residues.

The rearrangement joins TRBV10-3 to TRBJ2-2, with 10 bases identical to TRBD2. J was trimmed by 3 bases and V by 6 bases; bases with no gene match: 4. Germline V gene data show CDR1 as ENHRY and CDR2 as SYGVKD. CDR3 length: 15 amino acids. In DNA form, the CDR3 reads TGTGCCATCAGCGTAGGACTAGCGGACACCGGGGAGCTGTTTTTT. It specifies CAISVGLADTGELFF.

The chain joins TRBV6-1 to TRBJ1-4; TRBD1 matches 8 bases. Unmatched junction bases numbered 7, after V lost 2 bases and J lost 5 bases. CDR3 length: 16 amino acids. Germline CDR1 reads MNHNS; CDR2 reads SASEGT. The CDR3 sequence: CASSESWDRRNEKLFF. CDR3 coding DNA: TGTGCCAGCAGTGAATCCTGGGACAGGCGAAATGAAAAACTGTTTTTT.

Comment on this clone: This specimen includes other DNA sequences encoding the same CDR3. The rearrangement joins TRBV9 to TRBJ2-1; no reliable D call. The CDR3 length is 12 residues. Per the germline V gene, CDR1 is SGDLS and CDR2 is YYNGEE. The ends were cut back, 4 bases at V and 5 bases at J, with 7 bases in the middle. The CDR3 reads CASSRVHNEQFF. The CDR3 coding sequence is TGTGCCAGCAGCAGGGTACACAATGAGCAGTTCTTC.

This clone was recorded a few times. The genes are TRBV28 and TRBJ1-1, with D possibly matching TRBD1 (6 bases). Trimming took off 3 bases at V and 6 bases at J, with 11 bases between the two ends. CDR3 size: 13 residues. The V gene's germline CDR1 is MDHEN and CDR2 SYDVKM. The CDR3: CASSFPTGSEAFF. In nucleotides, the CDR3 is TGTGCCAGCAGTTTCCCCACAGGGTCTGAAGCTTTCTTT.

V is TRBV7-9 and J is TRBJ2-7; perhaps D is TRBD1 or TRBD2 (5 bases each). Germline CDR1 SEHNR, CDR2 FQNEAQ (reference sequence). This CDR3 has 14 residues. Trimming took 0 bases from V and 2 from J, leaving 8 bases between them. Here the CDR3 DNA reads TGTGCCAGCAGCTTAGCAAAGGGACCCTACGAGCAGTACTTC. This translates into CASSLAKGPYEQYF.

A note on this clone: This same CDR3 is encoded by further DNA sequences in the sample. The rearrangement uses TRBV27 and TRBJ1-1; D is perhaps TRBD1 (6 bases). This CDR3 has 13 residues. Germline loops: CDR1 MNHEY, CDR2 SMNVEV (reference sequence). Trimming stripped 2 bases from V and 4 bases from J, with 8 bases between. As DNA, the CDR3 is TGTGCCAGCAGTTTACTAGGGGGCACTGAAGCTTTCTTT. Residues: CASSLLGGTEAFF.

V and J are TRBV7-8 and TRBJ1-3, with no clear D. Germline V gene lookup returns CDR1 SGHVS and CDR2 FQNEAQ. CDR3 length equals 13 residues. V lost 2 bases and J lost 9, with 11 bases in between. The CDR3 loop reads CASSLSTASTIYF. The CDR3 nucleotides are TGTGCCAGCAGCTTATCGACCGCAAGCACCATATATTTT.

The chain has TRBV29-1 and TRBJ1-2; weak D call: TRBD1 (5 bases). Germline V gene sequence: CDR1 SQVTM, CDR2 ANQGSEA. The CDR3 is 13 amino acids. V lost 4 bases, J lost 7 bases, and 16 bases lay in between. The CDR3 is CSVAGDQGFGYTF. DNA for the CDR3: TGCAGCGTTGCTGGGGATCAGGGCTTTGGCTACACCTTC.

The genes are TRBV5-6 and TRBJ1-2, with 7 bases aligning to TRBD1. Germline assignment: CDR1 SGHDT and CDR2 YYEEEE. The CDR3 covers 13 residues. V lost 4 bases, J lost 4 bases, and 4 bases stayed unmatched. CDR3 loop: CASSPGTVYGYTF. DNA of the CDR3: TGTGCCAGCAGCCCCGGGACAGTCTATGGCTACACCTTC.

This chain uses TRBV5-1 with TRBJ1-1; the D is unclear. The CDR3 consists of 15 residues. V gave up 2 bases and J gave up 0 bases, with 11 bases separating them. Germline CDR1 and CDR2: SGHRS and YFSETQ. The CDR3 bases are TGCGCCAGCAGCTTTTCGGGCGTTGTGAACACTGAAGCTTTCTTT. It codes for CASSFSGVVNTEAFF. The full variable domain, with the rest looked up from reference TRBV5-1 and TRBJ1-1, is KAGVTQTPRYLIKTRGQQVTLSCSPISGHRSVSWYQQTPGQGLQFLFEYFSETQRNKGNFPGRFSGRQFSNSRSEMNVSTLELGDSALYLCASSFSGVVNTEAFFGQGTRLTVV.

Concerning this clone itself: The sample carries other DNA sequences with the same CDR3. The rearrangement links TRBV7-9 to TRBJ2-7; no definite D call. Germline loops: CDR1 SEHNR, CDR2 FQNEAQ (reference sequence). The CDR3 loop spans 13 amino acids. The ends were cut back, 1 base at V and 3 bases at J, with 7 bases in the middle. The CDR3 region is CASSLVNSYEQYF. CDR3 sequence (DNA): TGTGCCAGCAGCTTAGTTAACAGCTACGAGCAGTACTTC.

The chain combines TRBV5-6 with TRBJ2-1, with D tentatively TRBD1 or TRBD2 (5 bases each). V lost 3 bases and J 10 bases, leaving 8 bases between the germline ends. This CDR3 is 11 amino acids long. CDR1 SGHDT and CDR2 YYEEEE come from the germline V gene. The CDR3: CASSWGREQFF. CDR3 DNA sequence: TGTGCCAGCAGCTGGGGACGGGAGCAGTTCTTC.

V and J are TRBV27 and TRBJ2-3; D ambiguous. The CDR3 covers 13 residues. From germline, CDR1 is MNHEY and CDR2 SMNVEV (reference sequence). Trimming took off 8 bases at V and 1 base at J, with 10 bases between the two ends. CDR3 DNA sequence: TGTGCCAGCTCCCTCGGGCGCACAGATACGCAGTATTTT. Translated: CASSLGRTDTQYF.

The chain joins TRBV5-1 to TRBJ2-2, with 7 bases that match TRBD1. Germline-derived CDR1 and CDR2 are SGHRS and YFSETQ. This CDR3 is 16 amino acids long. The trim removed 0 bases at V and 0 bases at J, leaving 2 bases unmatched. The DNA of the CDR3 is TGCGCCAGCAGCTTGGGACAGGGCTCGAACACCGGGGAGCTGTTTTTT. Its translation is CASSLGQGSNTGELFF.

The genes are TRBV11-2 and TRBJ2-2; TRBD2 aligns across 14 bases. This CDR3 spans 15 amino acids. Germline assignment: CDR1 SGHAT and CDR2 FQNNGV. After removal of 5 bases from V and 5 bases from J, the junction contained 1 base not matched to a gene. CDR3 in DNA: TGTGCCAGCAGCGGACTAGCGGGAGGAACCGGGGAGCTGTTTTTT. Its protein is CASSGLAGGTGELFF.

V is TRBV7-9 and J is TRBJ2-2; 7 nucleotides align to TRBD2. Germline V lookup: CDR1 SEHNR, CDR2 FQNEAQ (reference sequence). CDR3 size: 15 residues. Trimming removed 5 bases from V and 4 bases from J; junction bases left unmatched: 7. The CDR3 region is CASSPGVAGTGELFF. DNA for the CDR3: TGTGCCAGCAGCCCCGGGGTAGCGGGCACCGGGGAGCTGTTTTTT.

Only a few counts were recorded for this clone. Other DNA sequences in the sample encode the same CDR3. The chain has TRBV9 and TRBJ2-3; D remains unclear. Looked up from germline, CDR1 is SGDLS and CDR2 is YYNGEE. The CDR3 runs 12 residues. The V end lost 0 bases, the J end lost 3 bases, and 2 bases lay between the germline ends. The CDR3 sequence: CASSVGTDTQYF. The CDR3 DNA is TGTGCCAGCAGCGTAGGTACAGATACGCAGTATTTT.

Details on this clone: The same CDR3 arises from other DNA sequences in this sample as well. The genes are TRBV5-4 and TRBJ2-7; tentatively, D is TRBD2 (6 bases). Trimming stripped 0 bases from V and 1 base from J, with 8 bases between. The CDR3 sequence is 14 residues long. Germline V gene lookup returns CDR1 SGHNT and CDR2 YYREEE (reference sequence). CDR3 DNA sequence: TGTGCCAGCAGCTTGGGCGGGAATTCCTACGAGCAGTACTTC. It codes for CASSLGGNSYEQYF.

The sample holds a few counts of this clone. The V gene is TRBV2, the J gene TRBJ1-1; D ambiguous. V dropped 4 bases and J dropped 3 bases, with 12 bases sitting between them. The CDR3 loop spans 14 amino acids. The germline gives CDR1 SNHLY, CDR2 FYNNEI. CDR3 sequence reads: CASSGKARDTEAFF. The CDR3 DNA sequence: TGTGCCAGCAGTGGTAAGGCGCGGGACACTGAAGCTTTCTTT.

This chain connects TRBV11-1 to TRBJ2-1; 14 bases are a match to TRBD2. Losses at the gene ends were 0 bases for V and 6 bases for J; bases not matched to a gene: 4. This CDR3 has 17 amino acids. The V gene's germline CDR1 is SGHAT and CDR2 FQDESV (reference sequence). The CDR3 region has the DNA TGTGCCAGCAGCTTAGCTTCAGGGACTAGCGGGGGCAATGAGCAGTTCTTC. Protein: CASSLASGTSGGNEQFF.